The 22 T cell receptor beta chains listed next were all sequenced from one sample in a study of T cells after posttransplantation cyclophosphamide. TCRdb's table, derived via immunoSEQ multiplex PCR, lists solely in-frame clones and lacks some. The sample comprises approximately 56,000 clones, 90% to 95% of which are singletons, and about 3.1% rests with the top ten. The sequenced material came from PBMCs. Every receptor here comes from a woman aged 25 to 45 in good health and a related stem cell transplant donor.

The chain is built from TRBV4-1 and TRBJ2-2; 8 positions match TRBD1. Trimming at V came to 1 base and at J to 6 bases, leaving 13 bases not matched to a gene. The CDR3 has 18 residues. Germline values: CDR1 MGHRA, CDR2 YSYEKL. CDR3 residues: CASSQGGQAQRQAGELFF. CDR3 in DNA: TGCGCCAGCAGCCAAGGGGGACAGGCCCAACGGCAGGCCGGGGAGCTGTTTTTT.

The rearrangement links TRBV19 to TRBJ1-2, with TRBD1 matching over 9 bases. The V and J ends lost 6 bases and 4 bases, in that order; junction bases with no gene match: 9. Looked up from germline, CDR1 is LNHDA and CDR2 is SQIVND (reference sequence). The CDR3 has 15 residues. The CDR3 DNA follows: TGTGCCAGTAGGCCCTGGACAGGGGAGGTCTATGGCTACACCTTC. The encoded protein is CASRPWTGEVYGYTF.

The genes are TRBV30 and TRBJ1-1; 10 positions agree with TRBD1. This CDR3 is built from 14 residues. Germline V gives CDR1 GTSNPN, CDR2 SVGIG (reference sequence). V lost 0 bases to trimming and J lost 5 bases; unmatched junction nucleotides: 3. The CDR3 protein is CAWSVGTGDTEAFF. The DNA for the CDR3 is TGTGCCTGGAGTGTTGGGACAGGGGATACTGAAGCTTTCTTT.

The chain employs TRBV5-6 and TRBJ1-2; 7 nucleotides match TRBD1. Germline-derived CDR1 and CDR2 are SGHDT and YYEEEE. J lost 2 bases, V lost 5 bases, and 6 bases had no gene match. The CDR3 extends over 14 amino acids. CDR3 region: CASSQGQLNYGYTF. CDR3 nucleotides: TGTGCCAGCAGTCAGGGACAGCTCAACTATGGCTACACCTTC.

The chain is built from TRBV9 and TRBJ2-5; 7 bases match TRBD1. The CDR3 spans 13 residues. Unmatched junction bases numbered 1, after V lost 2 bases and J lost 3 bases. Germline CDR1 is SGDLS and CDR2 is YYNGEE. Here the CDR3 reads CASSVQGEETQYF. The CDR3 bases are TGTGCCAGCAGCGTCCAGGGGGAAGAGACCCAGTACTTC.

This chain links TRBV7-9 with TRBJ2-2; 7 bases are a match to TRBD1. CDR1 and CDR2 (germline): SEHNR, FQNEAQ (reference sequence). This CDR3 has 12 amino acids. CDR3 nucleotide sequence: TGTGTCGACAGGGTGACCACCGGGGAGCTGTTTTTT. Translating gives CVDRVTTGELFF.

The rearrangement links TRBV5-1 to TRBJ1-1; D is perhaps TRBD1 (6 bases). The germline V gene encodes CDR1 SGHRS and CDR2 YFSETQ. Deletions cut 3 bases from V and 0 bases from J, with 15 bases between. The CDR3 covers 16 residues. The CDR3 DNA follows: TGCGCCAGCAGCTCGGGGGGCAGCTCCATGAACACTGAAGCTTTCTTT. Its translation is CASSSGGSSMNTEAFF.

The rearrangement links TRBV11-2 to TRBJ1-3, with unresolved D. The CDR3 contains 14 residues. Germline V gives CDR1 SGHAT, CDR2 FQNNGV. V was pared by 2 bases and J by 1 base, with 6 bases between. CDR3 DNA sequence: TGTGCCAGCAGCTTAACGGGGTCTGGAAACACCATATATTTT. It specifies CASSLTGSGNTIYF.

The chain couples TRBV7-8 to TRBJ2-7, with D perhaps matching TRBD2 (6 bases). Per the germline V gene, CDR1 is SGHVS and CDR2 is FQNEAQ. Trimming left V 2 bases short and J 3 bases short, with 14 bases between. The CDR3 sequence is 15 residues long. The CDR3 nucleotides read TGTGCCAGCAGCTTAAGAGGGGCGGGGTTCTACGAGCAGTACTTC. It encodes CASSLRGAGFYEQYF.

This clone was seen more than once but under ten times. The chain has TRBV28 and TRBJ2-4; a weak D match, TRBD1 (5 bases). The V gene's germline CDR1 is MDHEN and CDR2 SYDVKM. The CDR3 has 16 amino acids. Trimming took off 5 bases at V and 6 bases at J, with 20 bases between the two ends. CDR3 DNA: TGTGCCAGCAGTCCTATTTCCGGCAGGGTCGGAAACATTCAGTACTTC. Its protein product is CASSPISGRVGNIQYF.

The CDR3 nucleotides are TGTGCTAGTGGTTTGTGTACAGATAGCAATCAGCCCCAGCATTTT. It translates to CASGLCTDSNQPQHF. The chain carries TRBV12-5 and TRBJ1-5; D remains ambiguous. The V end was cut by 2 bases, the J end by 0 bases, with 8 bases between. CDR1 and CDR2 from the germline V gene are LGHNT and FRNRAP. This CDR3 spans 15 amino acids.

The J gene is TRBJ2-3, the V gene TRBV4-3; 10 bases align to TRBD1. The CDR3 runs to 17 residues. From germline, CDR1 is LGHNA and CDR2 YSLEER. The trim removed 0 bases at V and 0 bases at J, leaving 3 bases unmatched. CDR3 amino acids: CASSQDGGQGSTDTQYF. CDR3 sequence (DNA): TGCGCCAGCAGCCAAGATGGGGGACAGGGGAGCACAGATACGCAGTATTTT.

The chain links TRBV7-9 to TRBJ1-1; D not resolved. Trimming took off 5 bases at V and 12 bases at J, with 13 bases between the two ends. Germline V gene sequence: CDR1 SEHNR, CDR2 FQNEAQ (reference sequence). This CDR3 has 11 amino acids. CDR3 loop: CASSASGSSFF. The CDR3 DNA is TGTGCCAGCAGCGCCTCGGGGTCATCTTTCTTT.

Only one count was recorded for this clone. V usage is TRBV18 and J usage is TRBJ1-2; weak D call: TRBD1 (6 bases). Per germline, CDR1 KGHSH and CDR2 LQKENI. The CDR3 sequence is 20 residues long. Between the trimmed V and J ends, which lost 4 bases and 0 bases, there was a span of 27 bases. The CDR3 DNA reads TGTGCCAGCTCACTCACTACGACTCCGGACAGAGATCTAGCTAACTATGGCTACACCTTC. Translating it yields CASSLTTTPDRDLANYGYTF.

V is TRBV19 and J is TRBJ2-1; perhaps TRBD1 as D (5 bases). Germline CDR1 is LNHDA and CDR2 is SQIVND (reference sequence). Trimming stripped 3 bases from V and 7 bases from J, with 10 bases between. The CDR3 covers 13 residues. CDR3 sequence reads: CASSIARANEQFF. Here the CDR3 DNA reads TGTGCCAGTAGTATCGCCAGGGCTAATGAGCAGTTCTTC.

CDR3 residues: CASSSGEILDTQYF. As DNA, the CDR3 is TGTGCCAGCAGCAGCGGGGAAATACTAGATACGCAGTATTTT. The V gene is TRBV9, the J gene TRBJ2-3, with TRBD2 identical over 7 bases. Germline V lookup: CDR1 SGDLS, CDR2 YYNGEE. This CDR3 region has 14 residues. J lost 5 bases, V lost 4 bases, and 7 bases had no gene match.

The chain employs TRBV7-6 and TRBJ2-5; 8 nucleotides align to TRBD2. The CDR3 runs 13 residues. The J segment lost 5 bases and the V segment lost 5 bases, leaving 4 bases of the junction unmatched. From germline, CDR1 is SGHVS and CDR2 FNYEAQ. CDR3 sequence (DNA): TGTGCCAGCAGCCGGGGGGGCGGGGAGACCCAGTACTTC. Protein: CASSRGGGETQYF.

V is TRBV6-4 and J is TRBJ1-5; D is unclear. The CDR3 consists of 14 residues. The germline V and J ends were trimmed by 5 bases and 6 bases, with 14 bases remaining between them. The V gene's germline CDR1 is MRHNA and CDR2 SNTAGT. Written as DNA, the CDR3 is TGTGCCAGCAGTACAGAGACCGGAACTCAGCCCCAGCATTTT. This translates into CASSTETGTQPQHF.

This chain connects TRBV2 to TRBJ1-2; D is possibly TRBD1 (5 bases). The CDR3 extends over 13 amino acids. Trimming took off 10 bases at V and 0 bases at J, with 12 bases between the two ends. The germline CDR1 and CDR2 sequences are SNHLY and FYNNEI. DNA for the CDR3: TGTGCCATCGCAGACAGCACTAACTATGGCTACACCTTC. It is translated as CAIADSTNYGYTF.

The rearrangement joins TRBV6-6 to TRBJ1-4; 10 bases are shared with TRBD1. From germline, CDR1 is MNHNY and CDR2 SVGAGI (reference sequence). The CDR3 has 14 residues. V lost 5 bases and J lost 7; bases outside the gene matches: 4. CDR3 sequence (DNA): TGTGCCAGCAGTACAGGACAGGGGGGTGAAAAACTGTTTTTT. Its protein is CASSTGQGGEKLFF.

V and J are TRBV19 and TRBJ1-1, with 10 nucleotides matching TRBD1. The germline V gene encodes CDR1 LNHDA and CDR2 SQIVND (reference sequence). This CDR3 is built from 16 residues. V lost 3 bases to trimming and J lost 4 bases; unmatched junction nucleotides: 8. CDR3 amino acids: CASSIPPGQGSTEAFF. In nucleotides, the CDR3 is TGTGCCAGTAGTATTCCCCCGGGACAGGGGAGCACTGAAGCTTTCTTT. Using reference TRBV19 and TRBJ1-1 for the parts outside the CDR3, the full variable domain is DGGITQSPKYLFRKEGQNVTLSCEQNLNHDAMYWYRQDPGQGLRLIYYSQIVNDFQKGDIAEGYSVSREKKESFPLTVTSAQKNPTAFYLCASSIPPGQGSTEAFFGQGTRLTVV.

This chain links TRBV5-4 with TRBJ2-1, with D possibly being TRBD1 (6 bases). The CDR3 has 13 amino acids. CDR1 is SGHNT and CDR2 is YYREEE in the germline V gene (reference sequence). Trimming shortened V by 5 bases and J by 5 bases, and 11 bases separated the two germline ends. The CDR3 coding sequence is TGTGCCAGCAGGCTGGACAGTCACAATGAGCAGTTCTTC. Its protein product is CASRLDSHNEQFF.